These 25 T cell receptor beta chains were sequenced from one sample in a study of T cells in Graves' hyperthyroidism and ophthalmopathy. RNA transcripts yielded amplified TCR beta CDR3 regions. In the first-round RT-PCR of the TCR CDR3, the HTBI primer set was used. Each CDR3 protein gets one entry after TCRdb re-called the multiplex PCR reads with MiXCR. The data hold approximately 490,000 distinct CDR3 sequences, with roughly 23% observed a single time. The sample taken for sequencing was blood. The source of these receptors is a woman between 65 and 79 years old with Graves' ophthalmopathy.

In the case of this clonotype: A far larger clone is one nucleotide away, so this likely arose from a read error. V is TRBV25-1 and J is TRBJ1-5, with 8 bases identical to TRBD1. The CDR3 is made up of 13 amino acids. Germline loops: CDR1 MGHDK, CDR2 SYGVNS. CDR3 in amino acids: CASSGQGNQAQHF. The CDR3 DNA is TGTGCCAGCAGCGGACAGGGCAATCAGGCCCAGCATTTT.

V usage is TRBV5-5 and J usage is TRBJ1-6; perhaps TRBD1 as D (5 bases). Trimming pared 3 bases from V and 5 bases from J, leaving 15 bases between. Germline CDR1 SGHKS, CDR2 YYEKEE (reference sequence). The CDR3 covers 16 residues. CDR3 nucleotides: TGTGCCAGCAGCTCAACGGGGCCAGAGAATAATTCACCCCTCCACTTT. This translates into CASSSTGPENNSPLHF.

The table lists this clonotype with a few counts. The chain is built from TRBV12-5 and TRBJ2-1; no firm D call. Germline-derived CDR1 and CDR2 are LGHNT and FRNRAP. V dropped 2 bases and J dropped 5 bases, with 4 bases sitting between them. CDR3 size: 12 residues. In nucleotides, the CDR3 is TGTGCTAGTGGTTTGTTGGACAATGAGCAGTTCTTC. It specifies CASGLLDNEQFF.

A single count supports this clonotype. The V call is TRBV20-1, the J call TRBJ2-7; 7 bases align to TRBD2. This CDR3 is 14 amino acids long. Germline loops: CDR1 DFQATT, CDR2 SNEGSKA (reference sequence). V gave up 4 bases and J gave up 7 bases; unmatched junction bases: 13. CDR3 amino acids: CSATPRDYPGEQYF. CDR3 coding DNA: TGCAGTGCTACCCCCCGGGACTATCCGGGGGAGCAGTACTTC.

This clonotype was seen at least ten times. The CDR3 bases are TGTGCCAGCAGTGCCAGGACCAGGGGGGATACGCAGTATTTT. Translating gives CASSARTRGDTQYF. This rearrangement joins TRBV6-1 to TRBJ2-3, with TRBD1 matching over 7 bases. V lost 4 bases, J lost 6 bases, and 7 bases stayed unmatched. CDR3 length: 14 amino acids. Germline V gene lookup returns CDR1 MNHNS and CDR2 SASEGT.

V is TRBV6-1 and J is TRBJ2-2; maybe TRBD1 (5 bases). Trimming took off 7 bases at V and 0 bases at J, with 9 bases between the two ends. CDR3 length: 14 residues. CDR1 and CDR2 from the germline V gene are MNHNS and SASEGT. CDR3: CASIWGPNTGELFF. In DNA form, the CDR3 reads TGTGCCAGCATCTGGGGCCCGAACACCGGGGAGCTGTTTTTT.

This clonotype was seen a few times. The gene calls are TRBV2 and TRBJ1-2; 7 positions agree with TRBD1. The CDR3 covers 13 residues. The germline V gene has CDR1 SNHLY and CDR2 FYNNEI. With V trimmed by 8 bases and J by 6 bases, 9 bases remained unmatched. CDR3 loop: CASGTATSNGYTF. In DNA, the CDR3 is TGTGCCAGCGGGACAGCGACTAGTAATGGCTACACCTTC.

This clonotype was found a few times. The genes are TRBV25-1 and TRBJ2-3; D uncertain. Germline V gene sequence: CDR1 MGHDK, CDR2 SYGVNS. The CDR3 loop spans 14 amino acids. Trimming pared 4 bases from V and 1 base from J, leaving 9 bases between. For the CDR3, the DNA is TGTGCCAGCAGTGGGCTTCTGGGCACAGATACGCAGTATTTT. This codes for CASSGLLGTDTQYF. The variable domain in full, with the rest retrieved from reference TRBV25-1 and TRBJ2-3, is EADIYQTPRYLVIGTGKKITLECSQTMGHDKMYWYQQDPGMELHLIHYSYGVNSTEKGDLSSESTVSRIRTEHFPLTLESARPSHTSQYLCASSGLLGTDTQYFGPGTRLTVL.

The chain couples TRBV20-1 to TRBJ2-1, with 8 bases matching TRBD1. The V and J ends lost 3 bases and 4 bases, in that order; junction bases with no gene match: 14. In germline, CDR1 is DFQATT, CDR2 SNEGSKA (reference sequence). This CDR3 contains 17 residues. This chain's CDR3 is CSARGTGHPQVYNEQFF. As DNA, the CDR3 is TGCAGTGCTAGGGGGACAGGTCACCCCCAAGTATACAATGAGCAGTTCTTC.

The CDR3 nucleotides are TGCGCCAGCAGCCAAGATCTTAGGGGGTTTTCGACAGGGGCTTTCTTT. Protein: CASSQDLRGFSTGAFF. The rearrangement links TRBV4-3 to TRBJ1-1, with 7 bases that match TRBD1. V lost 0 bases and J lost 11; bases outside the gene matches: 15. The CDR3 runs 16 residues. The germline CDR1 and CDR2 sequences are LGHNA and YSLEER.

There are many counts of this clonotype. The chain couples TRBV28 to TRBJ1-1, with D possibly TRBD1 on 5 matching bases. CDR3 length: 12 amino acids. V was trimmed by 2 bases and J by 11 bases, leaving 12 bases between them. Germline assignment: CDR1 MDHEN and CDR2 SYDVKM. The CDR3 reads CASSLKGSGAFF. For the CDR3, the DNA is TGTGCCAGCAGTTTAAAAGGCTCAGGGGCTTTCTTT.

A word on this clonotype: Compared with germline, one end of the junction differs, possibly owing to a read error. The rearrangement uses TRBV7-7 and TRBJ2-3; tentative D call: TRBD1 (5 bases). Per the germline V gene, CDR1 is SSHAT and CDR2 is FNYEAQ (reference sequence). This CDR3 is 15 amino acids long. The CDR3 sequence: CASSLGLGPTDTQYF. The CDR3 DNA is TGTGCTAGCAGCTTAGGGCTGGGGCCGACAGATACGCAGTATTTT.

V is TRBV7-2 and J is TRBJ1-2, with 7 bases that match TRBD1. Trimming took 3 bases from V and 10 from J; bases not matched to a gene: 8. The CDR3 is 13 residues long. Per germline, CDR1 SGHTA and CDR2 FQGNSA. The CDR3 region has the DNA TGTGCCAGCAGCTTCATCGAGACAGGGTCCTACACCTTC. It is translated as CASSFIETGSYTF.

This clonotype turned up a few times. The chain links TRBV20-1 to TRBJ1-2; 8 nucleotides align to TRBD1. V gave up 3 bases and J gave up 5 bases; unmatched junction bases: 8. CDR1 and CDR2 (germline): DFQATT, SNEGSKA (reference sequence). The CDR3 loop spans 14 amino acids. The CDR3 sequence is CSASPGQGSYGYTF. In DNA form, the CDR3 reads TGCAGTGCTAGCCCCGGACAGGGATCTTATGGCTACACCTTC.

This clonotype was counted only a few times. The chain links TRBV7-9 to TRBJ2-7; D call uncertain. Trimming removed 5 bases at V and 2 bases at J, with 16 bases between. This CDR3 has 15 amino acids. CDR1 is SEHNR and CDR2 is FQNEAQ in the germline V gene (reference sequence). CDR3 sequence reads: CASSVTDGQTYEQYF. In DNA, the CDR3 is TGTGCCAGCAGCGTAACGGACGGGCAGACCTACGAGCAGTACTTC.

J is TRBJ2-5 and V is TRBV4-3; D is perhaps TRBD1 (5 bases). Per germline, CDR1 LGHNA and CDR2 YSLEER. The CDR3 spans 15 residues. V dropped 6 bases and J dropped 4 bases, with 18 bases sitting between them. The CDR3 is CASSPQLGVLETQYF. The CDR3 DNA reads TGCGCCAGCAGTCCCCAGTTAGGGGTCCTAGAGACCCAGTACTTC.

This clonotype was seen many times. The rearrangement links TRBV6-1 to TRBJ2-7, with D perhaps being TRBD1 or TRBD2 (5 bases each). The CDR3 consists of 15 residues. In germline, CDR1 is MNHNS, CDR2 SASEGT. Between the trimmed V and J ends, which lost 5 bases and 2 bases, there was a span of 16 bases. CDR3 DNA: TGTGCCAGCAGTCCCCCTGGGACGGACACCTACGAGCAGTACTTC. Encoded protein: CASSPPGTDTYEQYF.

V gene TRBV9 combines with J gene TRBJ2-7; weak D call: TRBD1 (5 bases). The CDR3 is made up of 15 amino acids. The V end was cut by 0 bases, the J end by 6 bases, with 16 bases between. CDR1 is SGDLS, CDR2 YYNGEE, per germline. This chain's CDR3 is CASSVGGRANSEQYF. The CDR3 DNA reads TGTGCCAGCAGCGTAGGAGGCAGGGCCAATTCCGAGCAGTACTTC.

This clonotype was seen more than once but under ten times. The J gene is TRBJ2-1, the V gene TRBV4-1, with D perhaps matching TRBD2 (6 bases). The CDR3 sequence is 19 residues long. Germline V gene lookup returns CDR1 MGHRA and CDR2 YSYEKL. V lost 1 base and J lost 0, with 19 bases in between. CDR3: CASSQVGRRAPSSYNEQFF. The CDR3 DNA reads TGCGCCAGCAGCCAAGTCGGGAGACGAGCCCCTAGCTCCTACAATGAGCAGTTCTTC.

The V call is TRBV5-5, the J call TRBJ1-1; possible D gene TRBD1, 5 bases. The CDR3 runs 14 residues. Germline loops: CDR1 SGHKS, CDR2 YYEKEE (reference sequence). V was trimmed by 4 bases and J by 10 bases, leaving 20 bases between them. CDR3 DNA sequence: TGTGCCAGCAGCAGTGACAGCCAGAATCTGCGAGCTTTCTTT. It translates to CASSSDSQNLRAFF.

A note on this clonotype: Possible read error: a much larger clone is one base away. This chain uses TRBV7-8 with TRBJ1-2; no clear D gene. Germline assignment: CDR1 SGHVS and CDR2 FQNEAQ. The V gene lost 1 base and the J gene lost 8 bases, with 14 bases spanning the gap. This CDR3 spans 14 amino acids. The CDR3 region has the DNA TGTGCCAGCAGCTTAGTGGGGAGGGAACGCGGCTACACCTTC. This sequence encodes CASSLVGRERGYTF.

This rearrangement joins TRBV7-9 to TRBJ2-1, with D unclear. Trimming cost V 1 base and J 7 bases, with 11 bases left between them. The CDR3 totals 14 residues. The germline CDR1 and CDR2 sequences are SEHNR and FQNEAQ (reference sequence). CDR3 residues: CASSLGLATNEQFF. CDR3 bases: TGTGCCAGCAGCTTAGGCCTCGCGACGAATGAGCAGTTCTTC.

This clonotype was counted only a few times. The rearrangement uses TRBV9 and TRBJ1-6; 8 bases align to TRBD1. Germline V gene lookup returns CDR1 SGDLS and CDR2 YYNGEE. CDR3 length: 15 amino acids. Unmatched junction bases numbered 4, after V lost 3 bases and J lost 5 bases. This chain's CDR3 is CASSAGQANNSPLHF. The CDR3 DNA sequence: TGTGCCAGCAGCGCGGGACAGGCAAATAATTCACCCCTCCACTTT. The complete variable domain, with remaining parts taken from reference TRBV9 and TRBJ1-6, reads DSGVTQTPKHLITATGQRVTLRCSPRSGDLSVYWYQQSLDQGLQFLIQYYNGEERAKGNILERFSAQQFPDLHSELNLSSLELGDSALYFCASSAGQANNSPLHFGNGTRLTVT.

Notes on this clonotype: It is likely a read error, because the conserved phenylalanine at the end of the CDR3 is missing. The chain is built from TRBV5-4 and TRBJ2-1; TRBD2 aligns across 13 bases. V shed 3 bases and J 0 bases; nucleotides not matched to a gene: 6. Germline V gene sequence: CDR1 SGHNT, CDR2 YYREEE (reference sequence). The length of the CDR3 is 18 residues. CDR3 amino acids: CASSSGTSGTSSYNEQFL. The CDR3 DNA follows: TGTGCCAGCAGCTCCGGGACTAGCGGGACGAGCTCCTACAATGAGCAGTTCCTC.

This clonotype has a count of ten or more. The gene calls are TRBV28 and TRBJ2-1; 7 bases are shared with TRBD1. The germline CDR1 and CDR2 sequences are MDHEN and SYDVKM. Germline trimming cut 6 bases from V and 0 bases from J; bases unmatched to any gene: 14. The CDR3 runs to 18 residues. The CDR3 loop reads CASSPIRGQRSSYNEQFF. The CDR3 nucleotides are TGTGCCAGCAGCCCTATTAGGGGACAGCGAAGCTCCTACAATGAGCAGTTCTTC.